Listed here is a single TCR beta chain. Profiled with immunoSEQ multiplex PCR; TCRdb holds only in-frame clones, not every one. Seen here are 500,000 to 650,000 clones, around 80% observed once, and the top ten hold around 12%. Trimming cost V 2 bases and J 2 bases, with 10 bases left between them. Per germline, CDR1 MNHNY and CDR2 SVGAGI (reference sequence). There are 14 residues in the CDR3. These data come from a study of shared clonotypes between healthy human individuals. Researchers drew on about 90 million PBMCs for genomic DNA from unsorted samples. Sequencing was done on a sample of PBMCs. The chain combines TRBV6-6 with TRBJ2-7, with D tentatively TRBD1 (6 bases). The origin of this receptor is a middle-aged woman in good health. Some clones in this sample may be carry-over from other donors' samples. The CDR3 protein is CASSYRRTAYEQYF. CDR3 in DNA: TGTGCCAGCAGTTACCGCAGGACAGCCTACGAGCAGTACTTC.